This passage covers 8 T cell receptor beta chains from one sample sequenced in a study of STAT3 mutations in large granular lymphocyte leukemia. No antigen has been assigned to these receptors. Only in-frame clones appear in the TCRdb table, and some are missing; sequencing was by immunoSEQ multiplex PCR. In the table there are 35,000 or so clones, nearly 90% of which are singletons. Broader study findings: In T-cell large granular lymphocyte leukemia, about half of patients showed multiple immunodominant subclonotypes.

Sequences were obtained from PBMCs. These receptors all come from a human donor with T large granular lymphocyte leukemia. Some clones in this sample may be carry-over from other donors' samples.

The chain is built from TRBV27 and TRBJ2-7; D ambiguous. The germline V gene encodes CDR1 MNHEY and CDR2 SMNVEV (reference sequence). The CDR3 consists of 16 residues. Trimming pared 0 bases from V and 3 bases from J, leaving 15 bases between. CDR3 amino acids: CASSLSTRNPYYEQYF. CDR3 in DNA: TGTGCCAGCAGTTTATCGACCAGAAACCCTTACTACGAGCAGTACTTC.

This chain joins TRBV4-2 and TRBJ1-4; D remains ambiguous. CDR3 length: 15 residues. V gave up 6 bases and J gave up 11 bases, with 22 bases separating them. The germline CDR1 and CDR2 sequences are LGHNA and YNFKEQ. CDR3 region: CASSSLSGAPEKLFF. Here the CDR3 DNA reads TGTGCCAGCAGTTCCCTAAGTGGAGCGCCTGAGAAACTGTTTTTT.

The gene calls are TRBV5-6 and TRBJ2-7; D gene unclear. The germline V gene has CDR1 SGHDT and CDR2 YYEEEE. Trimming shortened V by 0 bases and J by 9 bases, and 10 bases separated the two germline ends. This CDR3 has 12 amino acids. CDR3 loop: CASSLGPRAQYF. The CDR3 region has the DNA TGTGCCAGCAGCTTGGGCCCACGCGCGCAGTACTTC.

This clone was seen a handful of times. The chain carries TRBV28 and TRBJ1-2, with D unclear. The germline V and J ends were trimmed by 2 bases and 3 bases, with 1 base remaining between them. The CDR3 has 11 amino acids. Germline loops: CDR1 MDHEN, CDR2 SYDVKM. CDR3 sequence: CASSLDYGYTF. In DNA, the CDR3 is TGTGCCAGCAGTTTAGACTATGGCTACACCTTC.

This rearrangement joins TRBV21-1 to TRBJ1-1; the DNA was not compared with TRBD1, the D call given in the table. TRBV21-1 is noted as a pseudogene. The CDR3 spans 13 residues. This CDR3 reads CASSRPGGTEAFF. The CDR3 DNA reads as TGTGCCAGTTCCAGACCAGGGGGCACTGAAGCTTTCTTT.

V and J are TRBV29-1 and TRBJ2-1, with 11 positions matching TRBD2. Germline V gene lookup returns CDR1 SQVTM and CDR2 ANQGSEA. Trimming cost V 6 bases and J 7 bases; bases outside gene matches: 5. The CDR3 length is 13 residues. The CDR3 DNA follows: TGCAGCGTAACTAGCGGGGGTGTAAATGAGCAGTTCTTC. Protein product: CSVTSGGVNEQFF.

This sequence joins TRBV27 and TRBJ1-5; possibly TRBD1 for D (6 bases). Trimming stripped 3 bases from V and 4 bases from J, with 10 bases between. Germline V gene lookup returns CDR1 MNHEY and CDR2 SMNVEV (reference sequence). This CDR3 region has 14 residues. The DNA of the CDR3 is TGTGCCAGCAGTTTGACAGGAGGAAATCAGCCCCAGCATTTT. It is translated as CASSLTGGNQPQHF.

This clone was seen only once. V usage is TRBV9 and J usage is TRBJ1-2; no firm D call. This CDR3 region has 14 residues. Trimming pared 0 bases from V and 5 bases from J, leaving 11 bases between. Germline V gene data show CDR1 as SGDLS and CDR2 as YYNGEE. The CDR3: CASSVDQTDYGYTF. The CDR3 coding sequence is TGTGCCAGCAGCGTAGACCAAACAGATTATGGCTACACCTTC.